This entry features one T cell receptor beta chain sequence. The V and J ends lost 2 bases and 0 bases respectively, with 12 bases between them. The CDR3 runs 16 residues. In germline, CDR1 is SGHTA, CDR2 FQGNSA. Use of 60 Vbeta and 13 Jbeta primers characterized the PCR. The repertoire was sequenced with immunoSEQ multiplex PCR; TCRdb's copy has only in-frame clones and lacks some. The sample lists 120,000 to 150,000 clones, about two thirds occurring once. This record comes from a study of cytomegalovirus exposure and HLA in healthy donors. Sequencing input: PBMCs. The sequence was obtained from a man in his forties or fifties in good health and CMV-seronegative. The chain recombines TRBV7-2 with TRBJ2-3; no reliable D call. The CDR3 DNA follows: TGTGCCAGCAGCTTATGGCGACAACCTAGCACAGATACGCAGTATTTT. Protein product: CASSLWRQPSTDTQYF.